The 10 T cell receptor beta chains in this list originate from one sample, sequenced in a study of cytomegalovirus exposure and HLA in healthy donors. Researchers ran the PCR with 60 Vbeta and 13 Jbeta primers. The table came from immunoSEQ multiplex PCR; TCRdb's copy has only in-frame clones and leaves some out. The table has over 150,000 clones, around four fifths seen once. The sequenced sample was PBMCs. These receptors all stem from a boy under 10 years old in good health and CMV-seronegative.

The genes are TRBV30 and TRBJ1-2, with D perhaps TRBD1 (6 bases). The CDR3 runs to 14 residues. From germline, CDR1 is GTSNPN and CDR2 SVGIG (reference sequence). The DNA for the CDR3 is TGTGCTCACCCAAGGGGACACAGAGAAACTGGCTACACCTTC. Translating gives CAHPRGHRETGYTF. Based on the CDR3 plus reference TRBV30 and TRBJ1-2, the full variable domain is SQTIHQWPATLVQPVGSPLSLECTVEGTSNPNLYWYRQAAGRGLQLLFYSVGIGQISSEVPQNLSASRPQDRQFILSSKKLLLSDSGFYLCAHPRGHRETGYTFGSGTRLTVV.

The V gene is TRBV9, the J gene TRBJ2-1, with D possibly being TRBD1 (5 bases). The CDR3 covers 14 residues. Trimming stripped 0 bases from V and 6 bases from J, with 10 bases between. CDR1 is SGDLS and CDR2 is YYNGEE in the germline V gene. CDR3 in amino acids: CASSVGVQGNEQFF. In DNA, the CDR3 is TGTGCCAGCAGCGTAGGGGTCCAGGGCAATGAGCAGTTCTTC.

The chain couples TRBV6-5 to TRBJ2-5; D unresolved. The end of the DNA is better explained by TRBJ2-7, so the J call may be wrong. CDR1 is MNHEY, CDR2 SVGAGI, per germline. The CDR3 sequence is 13 residues long. The CDR3 nucleotides are TGTGCCAGCAGTACCACTGAGCTGTACGAGCAGTACTTC. Translated: CASSTTELYEQYF.

The chain uses TRBV5-4 and TRBJ2-1, with a possible D match to TRBD2 (6 bases). CDR1 and CDR2 (germline): SGHNT, YYREEE (reference sequence). Trimming shortened V by 4 bases and J by 7 bases, and 18 bases separated the two germline ends. The CDR3 totals 15 residues. Here the CDR3 reads CASSAGGTRHNEQFF. The CDR3, as DNA: TGTGCCAGCAGCGCCGGAGGGACCAGGCATAATGAGCAGTTCTTC. Based on the CDR3 plus reference TRBV5-4 and TRBJ2-1, the full variable domain is ETGVTQSPTHLIKTRGQQVTLRCSSQSGHNTVSWYQQALGQGPQFIFQYYREEENGRGNFPPRFSGLQFPNYSSELNVNALELDDSALYLCASSAGGTRHNEQFFGPGTRLTVL.

The CDR3 protein is CASGLVAGDHTGELFF. DNA of the CDR3: TGTGCTAGTGGTTTGGTAGCGGGGGACCACACCGGGGAGCTGTTTTTT. This chain connects TRBV12-5 to TRBJ2-2; 8 bases map to TRBD2. The germline V gene has CDR1 LGHNT and CDR2 FRNRAP. The J segment lost 3 bases and the V segment lost 0 bases, leaving 3 bases of the junction unmatched. The CDR3 is 16 residues long.

The table lists this clone with a count of one. The V gene is TRBV11-2, the J gene TRBJ2-7; D possibly corresponds to TRBD1 (5 bases). CDR1 is SGHAT and CDR2 is FQNNGV in the germline V gene. CDR3 size: 15 residues. V was clipped by 0 bases and J by 4 bases, with 13 bases between them. The CDR3 DNA sequence: TGTGCCAGCAGCTTAGATAGATTGCCAGGGTACGAGCAGTACTTC. This gives the protein CASSLDRLPGYEQYF. The whole variable domain, remainder taken from reference TRBV11-2 and TRBJ2-7, is EAGVAQSPRYKIIEKRQSVAFWCNPISGHATLYWYQQILGQGPKLLIQFQNNGVVDDSQLPKDRFSAERLKGVDSTLKIQPAKLEDSAVYLCASSLDRLPGYEQYFGPGTRLTVT.

The table lists this clone with a count of one. The V gene is TRBV7-2, the J gene TRBJ2-7, with 10 bases matching TRBD1. V lost 5 bases, J lost 4 bases, and 5 bases stayed unmatched. The CDR3 is made up of 14 amino acids. Germline loops: CDR1 SGHTA, CDR2 FQGNSA. The CDR3 reads CASSSGTGVYEQYF. The CDR3 DNA sequence: TGTGCCAGCAGCAGCGGGACAGGGGTTTACGAGCAGTACTTC.

The gene calls are TRBV4-2 and TRBJ1-1; TRBD1 is a possible D gene (5 bases). CDR3 size: 13 residues. Deletions cut 6 bases from V and 6 bases from J, with 14 bases between. The germline gives CDR1 LGHNA, CDR2 YNFKEQ. The CDR3 DNA is TGTGCCAGCAGAGCCACCCAGGGATCTGAAGCTTTCTTT. It encodes CASRATQGSEAFF.

The chain uses TRBV5-1 and TRBJ2-7, with a weak D call TRBD1 (6 bases). Germline V lookup: CDR1 SGHRS, CDR2 YFSETQ. This CDR3 has 14 residues. Deletions cut 4 bases from V and 2 bases from J, with 13 bases between. CDR3 DNA sequence: TGCGCCAGCAGCGTTACAGGGATCCCCTACGAGCAGTACTTC. Protein: CASSVTGIPYEQYF.

V gene TRBV5-1 combines with J gene TRBJ2-5; 9 nucleotides align to TRBD2. The CDR3 covers 15 residues. Unmatched junction bases numbered 5, after V lost 3 bases and J lost 2 bases. Germline loops: CDR1 SGHRS, CDR2 YFSETQ. The CDR3 DNA reads TGCGCCAGCAGCTCAGGAACTAGCGGGCAAGAGACCCAGTACTTC. This encodes CASSSGTSGQETQYF.